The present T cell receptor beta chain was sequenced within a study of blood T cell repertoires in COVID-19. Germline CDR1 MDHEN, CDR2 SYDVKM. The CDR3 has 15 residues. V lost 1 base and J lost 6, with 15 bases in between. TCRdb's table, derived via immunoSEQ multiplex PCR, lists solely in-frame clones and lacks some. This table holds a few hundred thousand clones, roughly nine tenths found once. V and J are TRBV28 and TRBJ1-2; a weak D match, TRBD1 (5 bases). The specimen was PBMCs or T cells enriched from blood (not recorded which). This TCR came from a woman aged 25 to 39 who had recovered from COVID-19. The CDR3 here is CASSLSAGKDHGYTF. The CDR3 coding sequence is TGTGCCAGCAGTTTATCTGCAGGGAAGGATCATGGCTACACCTTC.